These 2 T cell receptor beta chains share one sample of origin, sequenced in a study of vaccination and CD4 T cells after COVID-19. Treatment defined: approximately nine-day PBMC culture with coronavirus spike peptide pools or control peptides (ViraFEST assay). Cultured CD4+ T cell DNA underwent sequencing with the Oncomine TCR Beta short-read assay. TCRdb independently ran MiXCR on the PCR reads; one entry per CDR3 protein. The sample shows about 3,500 distinct CDR3 sequences, about 40% of them seen only once. Their antigens are not known. Sequencing used CD4+ T cells from blood, cultured in vitro. The origin of the receptors is a human donor who had recovered from COVID-19.

CDR3 residues: CSASQWEETNEKLFF. The CDR3 DNA reads as TGCAGTGCTTCCCAGTGGGAGGAAACTAATGAAAAACTGTTTTTT. V and J are TRBV20-1 and TRBJ1-4, with D unresolved. This CDR3 has 15 amino acids. V lost 5 bases and J 1 base, leaving 14 bases between the germline ends. Germline-derived CDR1 and CDR2 are DFQATT and SNEGSKA (reference sequence).

The sample holds a few counts of this clonotype. The CDR3 protein is CASSLGSGNTIYF. CDR3 coding DNA: TGTGCCAGCAGCTTGGGCTCTGGAAACACCATATATTTT. This chain links TRBV5-4 with TRBJ1-3, with unresolved D. There are 13 residues in the CDR3. The germline V gene has CDR1 SGHNT and CDR2 YYREEE (reference sequence). Trimming cost V 0 bases and J 0 bases, with 1 base left between them.